Given below is one T cell receptor (beta chain) in context. Its antigen is still unknown. Sequence at one end of the junction differs from germline and may be a read error. The sample comes from a study of human T cells and chemical hapten exposure. Points from the study as a whole: The study found expanded TCRs formed significantly more large CDR3 similarity clusters than controls.

Specified time point: pre-sensitization, week 0. Treatment defined: therapeutic diphenylcyclopropenone sensitization with weekly scalp DPC. The drawing of blood occurred before each patch test was applied. TCRdb ran MiXCR on the RACE reads and lists one entry per CDR3 protein. The profile shows 200,000 to 300,000 distinct CDR3 sequences, over 8% of them singletons. The CDR3 is 16 amino acids. CDR1 and CDR2 from the germline V gene are SGHRS and YFSETQ. The TCR sequence derives from a woman in her thirties or forties with alopecia areata. Some clones in this sample may be carry-over from other donors' samples. The sample in question was whole blood, obtained in connection with sensitization to the hapten diphenylcyclopropenone (DPC). The chain uses TRBV5-1 and TRBJ1-1; D is unclear. CDR3 residues: CAGSLRSPGLNTEAFF. In DNA form, the CDR3 reads TGCGCCGGCAGCTTGAGGTCCCCGGGTTTGAACACTGAAGCTTTCTTT.